A single sample is the source of the 10 T cell receptor beta chains below, sequenced in a study of cytomegalovirus exposure and HLA in healthy donors. 13 Jbeta primers and 60 Vbeta primers were used for the PCR. TCRdb keeps only in-frame clones here, not all; method: immunoSEQ multiplex PCR. This sample has 140,000 to 150,000 clones, with approximately 70% found just once. Sequencing input: PBMCs. These receptor sequences come from a woman aged 18 to 35 in good health and CMV-seronegative.

As regards this clone: The junction departs from germline at one end; a sequencing error may be responsible. V gene TRBV25-1 combines with J gene TRBJ2-5, with 9 positions matching TRBD2. Germline-derived CDR1 and CDR2 are MGHDK and SYGVNS. This CDR3 comprises 16 residues. CDR3 coding DNA: TGTGCAAGCACGTCTTATGCGGGAGGGCCGGGAGAGACCCAGTACTTC. This gives the protein CASTSYAGGPGETQYF.

This clone was seen a handful of times. The CDR3 spells CASSLAWGVGQGASEQYF. CDR3 bases: TGTGCCAGCAGCTTAGCTTGGGGAGTTGGACAGGGGGCGAGTGAGCAGTACTTC. The gene calls are TRBV7-6 and TRBJ2-7; 11 nucleotides agree with TRBD1. V trimming: 0 bases; J trimming: 7 bases; junction bases outside the gene matches: 14. The CDR3 consists of 18 residues. Germline V gene data show CDR1 as SGHVS and CDR2 as FNYEAQ. Looking up the rest from reference TRBV7-6 and TRBJ2-7 gives the full variable domain: GAGVSQSPRYKVTKRGQDVALRCDPISGHVSLYWYRQALGQGPEFLTYFNYEAQQDKSGLPNDRFSAERPEGSISTLTIQRTEQRDSAMYRCASSLAWGVGQGASEQYFGPGTRLTVT.

In this sample, this clone turned up a few times. The rearrangement joins TRBV10-3 to TRBJ1-3; 9 bases are a match to TRBD1. V trimming: 5 bases; J trimming: 0 bases; junction bases outside the gene matches: 14. The germline CDR1 and CDR2 sequences are ENHRY and SYGVKD. This CDR3 comprises 19 residues. CDR3 DNA sequence: TGTGCCATCAGTTTGAAACAGGGGGCTAGAACCCGCTCTGGAAACACCATATATTTT. Translated, it gives CAISLKQGARTRSGNTIYF.

V gene TRBV11-3 combines with J gene TRBJ2-3; 10 bases align to TRBD2. Per germline, CDR1 SGHNT and CDR2 YENEEA. V shed 3 bases, J shed 5 bases, and the junction held 17 bases outside the gene matches. The CDR3 contains 19 residues. The CDR3 nucleotides are TGTGCCAGCAGCTTGGGACTTATAGCGGGAGGCCAATGGGGAGATACGCAGTATTTT. Amino acid sequence: CASSLGLIAGGQWGDTQYF.

This chain uses TRBV9 with TRBJ2-1; TRBD2 agrees at 9 bases. The germline CDR1 and CDR2 sequences are SGDLS and YYNGEE. The CDR3 sequence is 19 residues long. The trim removed 0 bases at V and 1 base at J, leaving 11 bases unmatched. The CDR3 DNA sequence: TGTGCCAGCAGCGTAGCTACGGGGGTAAGCGGGAGGTCCTACAATGAGCAGTTCTTC. Protein product: CASSVATGVSGRSYNEQFF.

The chain combines TRBV30 with TRBJ2-5, with a possible D match to TRBD1 (11 bases). V lost 5 bases to trimming and J lost 4 bases, with 35 bases between them. This CDR3 is built from 20 residues. From germline, CDR1 is GTSNPN and CDR2 SVGIG (reference sequence). In DNA, the CDR3 is TGTGCCTGGTCTGGGACAGGGGGTCTCGGACTAGCGGACGGCCCAGAGACCCAGTACTTC. Its translation is CAWSGTGGLGLADGPETQYF.

The chain uses TRBV7-2 and TRBJ1-1, with D uncertain. The CDR3 totals 14 residues. The V and J ends lost 1 base and 2 bases respectively, with 8 bases between them. Per the germline V gene, CDR1 is SGHTA and CDR2 is FQGNSA. The CDR3 loop reads CASSLVTVNTEAFF. CDR3 nucleotide sequence: TGTGCCAGCAGCTTAGTTACAGTTAACACTGAAGCTTTCTTT.

The genes are TRBV14 and TRBJ2-3, with a possible D match to TRBD2 (5 bases). The CDR3 covers 13 residues. Germline loops: CDR1 SGHDN, CDR2 FVKESK. Trimming stripped 1 base from V and 10 bases from J, with 12 bases between. The CDR3 sequence is CASSQGGSLPQYF. The CDR3 nucleotides are TGTGCCAGCAGCCAAGGAGGGTCTCTACCGCAGTATTTT.

V gene TRBV28 combines with J gene TRBJ2-7, with 9 nucleotides matching TRBD1. Unmatched junction bases numbered 9, after V lost 4 bases and J lost 2 bases. The length of the CDR3 is 16 residues. Germline loops: CDR1 MDHEN, CDR2 SYDVKM. The CDR3 DNA is TGTGCCAGCAGTTCTAATTACCGGGACAGGGCCTACGAGCAGTACTTC. The encoded protein is CASSSNYRDRAYEQYF.

This clone showed up just a few times. V and J are TRBV10-2 and TRBJ2-1; 7 bases match TRBD1. Germline V gene sequence: CDR1 WSHSY, CDR2 SAAADI. The CDR3 is 14 amino acids. J was trimmed by 2 bases and V by 6 bases; bases with no gene match: 4. The CDR3 sequence: CASSATGPYNEQFF. CDR3 nucleotide sequence: TGCGCCAGCAGCGCGACAGGGCCCTACAATGAGCAGTTCTTC.